This T cell receptor (beta chain) was sequenced in a study of T cell clonotyping in hematopoietic cell transplantation. Study summary: Cytoreduction preceded collection of pretransplant recipient samples. The study, taken as a whole, reports: Pathologically expanded recipient clonotypes increased progressively from day 30 to day 180 as diversity fell. Cells were unsorted, so CD4 and CD8 contributions were not separated. At the given depth, recipient repertoires were over 97% de novo clonotypes.

Regarding time point: recipient sample about 28 days before transplant, after cytoreduction. Produced via immunoSEQ multiplex PCR; TCRdb's table is partial and in-frame only. The sample gives about 28,000 clones, 85% to 95% of which show up once; approximately 2% is in the top ten. Germline CDR1 reads SEHNR; CDR2 reads FQNEAQ (reference sequence). V shed 5 bases and J 7 bases; nucleotides not matched to a gene: 7. The CDR3 contains 13 residues. About this clone: What it binds is unknown.

Sequences were derived from peripheral blood mononuclear cells, sampled before stem cell transplant. The chain links TRBV7-9 to TRBJ1-2; 7 bases are shared with TRBD1. The receptor was isolated from a man aged 50-60 years with acute myeloid leukemia. Some clones in this sample may be carry-over from other donors' samples. This CDR3 reads CASSPTGERGYTF. In DNA form, the CDR3 reads TGTGCCAGCAGCCCTACAGGGGAACGTGGCTACACCTTC.